The 13 T cell receptor beta chains given below trace back to one sample, sequenced in a study of beta chain features in type 1 diabetes. Sequenced material consisted of expressed TCRB transcripts (all of the isolated RNA was reverse transcribed). The table came from immunoSEQ multiplex PCR; TCRdb's copy has only in-frame clones and leaves some out. The sample holds just over 150,000 clones, around 10% seen once. Sequencing used central memory CD4+ T cells from blood. These receptor sequences come from a man aged 18 to 30 in good health.

This clone was observed a handful of times. The rearrangement uses TRBV7-8 and TRBJ2-7, with 8 bases fitting TRBD1. J was trimmed by 4 bases and V by 0 bases; bases with no gene match: 5. This CDR3 is 15 amino acids long. The germline V gene encodes CDR1 SGHVS and CDR2 FQNEAQ. The CDR3, as DNA: TGTGCCAGCAGCTTAGCCGCAGGGGGCGGTTACGAGCAGTACTTC. Translating gives CASSLAAGGGYEQYF. Drawing the rest from reference TRBV7-8 and TRBJ2-7, the complete variable domain is GAGVSQSPRYKVAKRGQDVALRCDPISGHVSLFWYQQALGQGPEFLTYFQNEAQLDKSGLPSDRFFAERPEGSVSTLKIQRTQQEDSAVYLCASSLAAGGGYEQYFGPGTRLTVT.

This clone has only a few counts. A much larger clone lies a single base off, so this may be a read error. The chain is built from TRBV7-9 and TRBJ2-7; D perhaps matches TRBD1 (6 bases). CDR1 SEHNR and CDR2 FQNEAQ come from the germline V gene (reference sequence). The germline V and J ends were trimmed by 5 bases and 2 bases, with 7 bases remaining between them. CDR3 size: 12 residues. CDR3 region: CASSPGAYEQYF. As DNA, the CDR3 is TGTGCCAGCAGCCCAGGGGCCTACGAGCAGTACTTC.

This clone was detected a few times. The genes are TRBV19 and TRBJ2-7; no clear D. The CDR3 totals 13 residues. Per germline, CDR1 LNHDA and CDR2 SQIVND (reference sequence). The germline V and J ends were trimmed by 2 bases and 4 bases, with 9 bases remaining between them. The CDR3: CASSISSEYEQYF. CDR3 nucleotide sequence: TGTGCCAGTAGTATAAGTTCCGAGTACGAGCAGTACTTC.

The rearrangement links TRBV11-2 to TRBJ2-1; D is tentatively TRBD1 or TRBD2 (5 bases each). The CDR3 contains 14 residues. Trimming pared 4 bases from V and 3 bases from J, leaving 10 bases between. Germline V CDR1 and CDR2: SGHAT, FQNNGV. CDR3 residues: CASSSRDHYNEQFF. As DNA, the CDR3 is TGTGCCAGCAGCTCCCGGGACCACTACAATGAGCAGTTCTTC.

The chain couples TRBV30 to TRBJ2-2, with D perhaps TRBD1 (5 bases). The CDR3 runs to 16 residues. Germline loops: CDR1 GTSNPN, CDR2 SVGIG (reference sequence). V dropped 1 base and J dropped 6 bases, with 18 bases sitting between them. CDR3 amino acids: CAWSAQVRRPPGELFF. DNA for the CDR3: TGTGCCTGGAGTGCACAGGTCCGTCGACCACCCGGGGAGCTGTTTTTT.

This clone was detected only a few times. The V call is TRBV29-1, the J call TRBJ2-5; 11 bases align to TRBD1. The V gene end was trimmed by 7 bases and the J gene end by 8 bases; junction bases not matched to a gene: 9. The CDR3 spans 13 residues. CDR1 is SQVTM and CDR2 is ANQGSEA in the germline V gene. The CDR3: CSADFGTGGTQYF. The CDR3 DNA is TGCAGCGCTGACTTCGGGACAGGGGGTACCCAGTACTTC.

V and J are TRBV7-9 and TRBJ2-1; D may correspond to TRBD1 or TRBD2 (7 bases each). In germline, CDR1 is SEHNR, CDR2 FQNEAQ (reference sequence). Trimming removed 5 bases from V and 4 bases from J, with 21 bases in between. The CDR3 sequence is 17 residues long. Here the CDR3 DNA reads TGTGCCAGCAGCCGTGACAGGGCGCGGGGGTCTTACAATGAGCAGTTCTTC. As protein: CASSRDRARGSYNEQFF.

About this clone itself: With a far larger clone one base away, a read error is the likely cause. Distinct nucleotide sequences in the sample also encode this CDR3. The CDR3 DNA is TGTGCCAGCTCTCCACAGCGGAGGGGTGGGCACACTGAAGCTTTCTTT. Protein: CASSPQRRGGHTEAFF. This sequence joins TRBV18 and TRBJ1-1; a weak D match, TRBD1 (5 bases). Per the germline V gene, CDR1 is KGHSH and CDR2 is LQKENI. This CDR3 is 16 amino acids long.

This clone was recorded a few times. This chain joins TRBV6-6 and TRBJ2-7, with 8 bases matching TRBD1. The CDR3 sequence is 12 residues long. Germline CDR1 reads MNHNY; CDR2 reads SVGAGI (reference sequence). Trimming cost V 6 bases and J 5 bases; bases outside gene matches: 3. CDR3 DNA: TGTGCCAGCAGGACAGGGGCTAACGAGCAGTACTTC. This translates into CASRTGANEQYF.

V gene TRBV5-6 combines with J gene TRBJ2-3, with TRBD1 identical over 8 bases. This CDR3 spans 14 amino acids. V lost 6 bases to trimming and J lost 1 base; unmatched junction nucleotides: 4. In germline, CDR1 is SGHDT, CDR2 YYEEEE. In nucleotides, the CDR3 is TGTGCCAGCAACCCACAGGGGGGCACAGATACGCAGTATTTT. As protein: CASNPQGGTDTQYF.

This sequence joins TRBV18 and TRBJ1-4; D ambiguous. CDR3 length equals 14 residues. V was trimmed by 3 bases and J by 10 bases, leaving 15 bases between them. Per the germline V gene, CDR1 is KGHSH and CDR2 is LQKENI. CDR3 bases: TGTGCCAGCTCACCGAGTGAAGGGCGGGGAAAACTGTTTTTT. Translating gives CASSPSEGRGKLFF.

The V and J genes are TRBV2 and TRBJ1-2, with D unresolved. The CDR3 contains 15 residues. Germline loops: CDR1 SNHLY, CDR2 FYNNEI. Deletions cut 8 bases from V and 2 bases from J, with 18 bases between. The CDR3 sequence is CASGRLGEVNYGYTF. The CDR3 bases are TGTGCCAGCGGCCGTCTTGGGGAGGTCAACTATGGCTACACCTTC.

This clone was picked up a small number of times. The V call is TRBV4-3, the J call TRBJ2-3, with D unresolved. V lost 0 bases to trimming and J lost 4 bases, with 5 bases between them. The CDR3 extends over 13 amino acids. Germline loops: CDR1 LGHNA, CDR2 YSLEER. CDR3 sequence: CASSQELPDTQYF. CDR3 DNA: TGCGCCAGCAGCCAAGAATTACCAGATACGCAGTATTTT.